A selection of T cell receptor beta chains follows, all from one sample in a study of blood T cell repertoires in COVID-19. The method was immunoSEQ multiplex PCR; TCRdb's version includes in-frame clones alone and lacks a portion of them. The sample lists roughly 340,000 clones, more than 75% seen once, with about 6% in the top ten. Material: peripheral blood. The origin of the receptors is a woman in her forties or fifties with COVID-19, enrolled during active disease. The CDR3 runs from the conserved cysteine through the conserved F or W. D genes are given only for firm matches. The size entry is marked missing in some rows and otherwise reads once, few, many or a size class.

size,J,D,V,DNA,CDR3
.,TRBJ1-5,TRBD1,TRBV2,TGTGCCAGCAGTGGGGGACAGGCCCATAGCAATCAGCCCCAGCATTTT,CASSGGQAHSNQPQHF
.,TRBJ2-7,.,TRBV20-1,TGCAGTGCCGGGACTGTCAACGAGCAGTACTTC,CSAGTVNEQYF
few,TRBJ1-1,TRBD1,TRBV7-9,TGTGCCAGCAGCTTAAGGTCAGGGGGGGAAGCTTTCTTT,CASSLRSGGEAFF
.,TRBJ2-2,.,TRBV4-2,TGTGCCAGCAGCCAAGTTGGTTTGACTGCCCAGACCGGGGAGCTGTTTTTT,CASSQVGLTAQTGELFF
.,TRBJ1-1,TRBD1,TRBV29-1,TGCAGCGGGGGACAGGGAGGGTTCACGGAAGCTTTCTTT,CSGGQGGFTEAFF
.,TRBJ1-3,.,TRBV7-9,TGTGCCAGCAGCCACGACAGGCCCTCTGGAAACACCATATATTTT,CASSHDRPSGNTIYF
.,TRBJ2-1,TRBD2,TRBV11-3,TGTGCCAGCCGAGCGGGAGACAACAATGAGCAGTTCTTC,CASRAGDNNEQFF
.,TRBJ1-6,.,TRBV2,TGTGCCAGCAGTGAAGCTCGGGGGGGCTCTCGATCACCCCTCCACTTT,CASSEARGGSRSPLHF
.,TRBJ1-1,.,TRBV11-3,TGTGCCAGCAGCTTTAGTACCACTGAAGCTTTCTTT,CASSFSTTEAFF
.,TRBJ2-3,TRBD2,TRBV18,TGTGCCAGCTCAAACCGACAGAAGGCTAGCGGGAGGGCCAAGTTAACAGATACGCAGTATTTT,CASSNRQKASGRAKLTDTQYF
.,TRBJ1-6,TRBD1,TRBV12-3/TRBV12-4,TGTGCCAGCAGTTCGACAGGGCGTTCACCCCTCCACTTT,CASSSTGRSPLHF
.,TRBJ2-1,.,TRBV5-4,TGTGCCAGCAGCTTGGTATCGGGGGGCGGCCACAATGAGCAGTTCTTC,CASSLVSGGGHNEQFF
.,TRBJ2-7,TRBD2,TRBV5-1,TGCGCCAGCAGCTTGGGGGTAGCGGGGACCTACGAGCAGTACTTC,CASSLGVAGTYEQYF
.,TRBJ1-6,TRBD1,TRBV5-4,TGTGCCAGCAGCTTGGCCGCAGGACAGGGGGCCGGCCGGTCACCCCTCCACTTT,CASSLAAGQGAGRSPLHF
few,TRBJ2-2,TRBD1,TRBV24-1,TGTGCCACCACCCAGGGGGCCGTGAACACCGGGGAGCTGTTTTTT,CATTQGAVNTGELFF
once,TRBJ2-1,TRBD1,TRBV5-1,TGCGCCAGCAGCTACTCCGGGACAGGGGGCAATGAGCAGTTCTTC,CASSYSGTGGNEQFF
.,TRBJ2-1,TRBD1,TRBV19,TGTGCCAGTATGGGGATGCTCGGACAGGGGTACAATGAGCAGTTCTTC,CASMGMLGQGYNEQFF
.,TRBJ1-1,TRBD1,TRBV29-1,TGCAGCGCTGGGGGACAGGGAACTGAAGCTTTCTTT,CSAGGQGTEAFF
.,TRBJ1-5,.,TRBV4-1,TGCGCCAGCAGCCAAATTGAGAGGTATAGCAATCAGCCCCAGCATTTT,CASSQIERYSNQPQHF
.,TRBJ2-1,.,TRBV4-1,TGCGCCAGCAGCCAAGATGTCCTAGCGCGAACCTACCCCTACAATGAGCAGTTCTTC,CASSQDVLARTYPYNEQFF
.,TRBJ1-3,.,TRBV7-2,TGTGCCAGCAGCCCACGGGGCTCTGGAAACACCATATATTTT,CASSPRGSGNTIYF
once,TRBJ1-4,.,TRBV7-9,TGTGCCAGCAGCTTAGCGCGCGGTTTCGGGGCTAATGAAAAACTGTTTTTT,CASSLARGFGANEKLFF
.,TRBJ1-2,TRBD1,TRBV5-1,TGCGCCAGCAGCTACGGGGGGACAGGCCTTCGCTATGGCTACACCTTC,CASSYGGTGLRYGYTF
.,TRBJ2-5,.,TRBV12-3/TRBV12-4,TGTGCCAGCAGTCTTCCTCTCGAGACCCAGTACTTC,CASSLPLETQYF
.,TRBJ2-1,TRBD2,TRBV18,TGTGCCAGCTCACCACGGCGGGAGGGGTCCTACAATGAGCAGTTCTTC,CASSPRREGSYNEQFF
.,TRBJ2-1,TRBD2,TRBV7-9,TGTGCCAGCAGCTTGATAGGGCGGGAGGGGAATGAGCAGTTCTTC,CASSLIGREGNEQFF
.,TRBJ1-1,.,TRBV7-2,TGTGCCAGCACCCCCCAAGGGGGTATCACTGAAGCTTTCTTT,CASTPQGGITEAFF
.,TRBJ2-3,.,TRBV24-1,TGTGCCACCAGTGATTTGCCGACAGCTAGCACAGATACGCAGTATTTT,CATSDLPTASTDTQYF
.,TRBJ2-7,TRBD1,TRBV4-1,TGCGCCAGCAGCCAAGCGGGACAGGGGGCTTACGAGCAGTACTTC,CASSQAGQGAYEQYF
.,TRBJ2-5,.,TRBV14,TGTGCCAGCAGCCAAGAGCCAGTAGAGACCCAGTACTTC,CASSQEPVETQYF
.,TRBJ1-4,TRBD1,TRBV10-3,TGTGCCACAAGGACAGGATCAAATGAAAAACTGTTTTTT,CATRTGSNEKLFF
.,TRBJ2-2,TRBD2,TRBV5-4,TGTGCCAGCAGCCCAGGGACTAGCGGGATGACCGGGGAGCTGTTTTTT,CASSPGTSGMTGELFF
.,TRBJ1-4,TRBD1,TRBV9,TGTGCCAGCAGCCAAAGGACAGGGGGTAATGAAAAACTGTTTTTT,CASSQRTGGNEKLFF
.,TRBJ2-3,TRBD2,TRBV27,TGTGCCAGCAGTTTATTAGCGGGAGGACCCACAGATACGCAGTATTTT,CASSLLAGGPTDTQYF
.,TRBJ2-1,TRBD2,TRBV19,TGTGCCAGTAGTATTCCCGGGACTAGTATAGTCGATGAGCAGTTCTTC,CASSIPGTSIVDEQFF
.,TRBJ2-5,TRBD2,TRBV5-1,TGCGCCAGCAGCTCCTACCCCCTTGGCGGGAGGACTGGAGAGACCCAGTACTTC,CASSSYPLGGRTGETQYF
.,TRBJ1-1,TRBD1,TRBV12-5,TGTGCTAGTGGACTACAGGGGGCTGTTACTGAAGCTTTCTTT,CASGLQGAVTEAFF
few,TRBJ2-1,TRBD2,TRBV3-1/TRBV3-2,TGTGCCAGCAGCCGTGTAGCGGGAGAAAATGAGCAGTTCTTC,CASSRVAGENEQFF
few,TRBJ1-1,.,TRBV19,TGTGCCAGTAGTTATCAGGGTATGAACACTGAAGCTTTCTTT,CASSYQGMNTEAFF
.,TRBJ2-7,.,TRBV11-2,TGTGCCAGCAGCGAGGGACTTCCGAGCTCCTACGAGCAGTACTTC,CASSEGLPSSYEQYF
.,TRBJ2-7,.,TRBV27,TGTGCCAGCAGGGGGCGGGGAATTCCGGGACAGTCCTACGAGCAGTACTTC,CASRGRGIPGQSYEQYF
.,TRBJ1-4,.,TRBV19,TGTGCCAGTAGTTCCGCGGGCACAACTAATGAAAAACTGTTTTTT,CASSSAGTTNEKLFF
.,TRBJ1-5,TRBD1,TRBV5-8,TGTGCCAGCACCCGGGGGGCAGGGGGCTTGATGAATCAGCCCCAGCATTTT,CASTRGAGGLMNQPQHF
few,TRBJ2-1,.,TRBV2,TGTGCCAGCACCGGGTTTTACAATGAGCAGTTCTTC,CASTGFYNEQFF
.,TRBJ2-1,TRBD1,TRBV18,TGTGCCAGCTTGCATCTTGACAGGGGCCACTACAATGAGCAGTTCTTC,CASLHLDRGHYNEQFF
.,TRBJ1-2,.,TRBV29-1,TGCAGCGTTGAGGGGGCCGGGGGCTACACCTTC,CSVEGAGGYTF
.,TRBJ2-1,TRBD2,TRBV24-1,TGTGCCACCAGTGACCGGTCTAGCGGCACCTACAATGAGCAGTTCTTC,CATSDRSSGTYNEQFF
.,TRBJ2-7,.,TRBV6-2/TRBV6-3,TGTGCCAGCAGTTTTGGTCTTGGCTCTTCCTACGAGCAGTACTTC,CASSFGLGSSYEQYF